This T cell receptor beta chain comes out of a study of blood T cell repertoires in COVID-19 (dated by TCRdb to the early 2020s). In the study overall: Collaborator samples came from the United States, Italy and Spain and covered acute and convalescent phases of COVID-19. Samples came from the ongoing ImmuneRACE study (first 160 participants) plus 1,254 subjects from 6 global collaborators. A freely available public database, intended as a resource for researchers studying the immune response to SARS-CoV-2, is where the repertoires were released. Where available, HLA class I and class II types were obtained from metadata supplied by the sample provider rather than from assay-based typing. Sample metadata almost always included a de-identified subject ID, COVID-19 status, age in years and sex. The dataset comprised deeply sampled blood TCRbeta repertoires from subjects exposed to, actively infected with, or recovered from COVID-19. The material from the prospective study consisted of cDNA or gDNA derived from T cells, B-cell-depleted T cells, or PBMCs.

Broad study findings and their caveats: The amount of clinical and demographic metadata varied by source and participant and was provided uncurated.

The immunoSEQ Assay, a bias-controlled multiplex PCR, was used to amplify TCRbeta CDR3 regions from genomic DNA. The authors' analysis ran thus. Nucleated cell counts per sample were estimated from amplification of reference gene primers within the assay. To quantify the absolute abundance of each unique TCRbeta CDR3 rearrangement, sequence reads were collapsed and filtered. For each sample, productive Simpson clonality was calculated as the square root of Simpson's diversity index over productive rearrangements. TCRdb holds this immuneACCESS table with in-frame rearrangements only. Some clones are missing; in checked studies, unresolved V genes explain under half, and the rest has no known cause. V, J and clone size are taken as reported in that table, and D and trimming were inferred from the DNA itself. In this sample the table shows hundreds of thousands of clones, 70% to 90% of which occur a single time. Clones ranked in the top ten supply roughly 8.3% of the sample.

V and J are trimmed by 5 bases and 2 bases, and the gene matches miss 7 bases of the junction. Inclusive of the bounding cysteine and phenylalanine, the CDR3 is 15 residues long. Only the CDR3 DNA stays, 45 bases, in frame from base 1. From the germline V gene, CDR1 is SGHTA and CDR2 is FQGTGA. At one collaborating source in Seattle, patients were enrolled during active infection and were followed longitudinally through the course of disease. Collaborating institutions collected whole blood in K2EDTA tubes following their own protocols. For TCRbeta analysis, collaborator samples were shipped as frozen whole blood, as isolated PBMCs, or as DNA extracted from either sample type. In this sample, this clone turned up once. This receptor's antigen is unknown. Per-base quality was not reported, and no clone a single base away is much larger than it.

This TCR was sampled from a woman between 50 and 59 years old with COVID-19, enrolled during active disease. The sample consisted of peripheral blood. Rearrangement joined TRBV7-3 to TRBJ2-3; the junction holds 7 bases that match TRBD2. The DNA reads TGTGCCAGCAGCCAGGGATGGGACTACACAGATACGCAGTATTTT. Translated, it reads CASSQGWDYTDTQYF.